The 20 T cell receptor beta chains below all came from one sample that was sequenced in a study of quantifying T cell responses using KT2 cells. Study information: cDNA was made from DNase-treated RNA using alpha and beta constant primers.

The cDNA 3' end received a ligated oligonucleotide with a UMI. The first PCR ran roughly 4 cycles with an equimolar RC1.1 and RC1.2 beta primer mix. A single record per CDR3 protein comes from TCRdb applying MiXCR to the UMI-ligation and nested PCR reads. The table shows 42,000 or so distinct CDR3 sequences, with about a sixth occurring only once. The specimen sequenced was PBMCs spiked with cells of the T cell clone KT2. The receptors derive from a human donor.

J is TRBJ2-7 and V is TRBV6-2 or TRBV6-3; D tentatively fits TRBD1 or TRBD2 (5 bases each). Per germline, CDR1 MNHEY and CDR2 SVGEGT. This CDR3 comprises 15 residues. Trimming pared 6 bases from V and 3 bases from J, leaving 18 bases between. The DNA of the CDR3 is TGTGCCAGCAGGCCAACGGGGACCCCCAGCTACGAGCAGTACTTC. It translates to CASRPTGTPSYEQYF.

This clonotype was found a few times. The CDR3 nucleotides read TGTGCCAGCAGTTTAGCGATGGCCCACGAGCAGTACTTC. Protein product: CASSLAMAHEQYF. The V call is TRBV12-3 or TRBV12-4, the J call TRBJ2-7; D call uncertain. V shed 0 bases and J shed 5 bases, with 8 bases lying between them. This CDR3 contains 13 residues.

As for this clonotype: Because it lacks the conserved phenylalanine or tryptophan at the end, this CDR3 is likely a read error. The DNA is omitted, as the CDR3 cannot be located on it reliably, and the CDR3 follows TCRdb's listing. The rearrangement links TRBV7-2 to TRBJ2-1; TRBD2 is the table's D call and was not checked against the DNA. With termini counted, the CDR3 has 16 amino acids. Per germline, CDR1 SGHTA and CDR2 FQGNSA. The chain's CDR3 is CASIPYPENEQFFGLG.

V gene TRBV20-1 combines with J gene TRBJ2-1, with TRBD2 matching over 14 bases. J was trimmed by 7 bases and V by 3 bases; bases with no gene match: 5. CDR3 length equals 15 residues. In germline, CDR1 is DFQATT, CDR2 SNEGSKA (reference sequence). In DNA form, the CDR3 reads TGCAGTGCTAGCAGGACTAGCGGGGGGTCGAATGAGCAGTTCTTC. Translating gives CSASRTSGGSNEQFF.

The V and J genes are TRBV6-6 and TRBJ2-3, with TRBD1 matching 9 bases. J was trimmed by 6 bases and V by 2 bases; bases with no gene match: 6. The CDR3 covers 15 residues. Per germline, CDR1 MNHNY and CDR2 SVGAGI (reference sequence). The DNA for the CDR3 is TGTGCCAGCAGTTACGGGGGGACAGGGCGGGATACGCAGTATTTT. Its protein is CASSYGGTGRDTQYF.

This clonotype was observed a handful of times. The CDR3 is CASSLLAARDLANYGYTF. As DNA, the CDR3 is TGTGCCAGCAGCTTATTGGCTGCGAGGGACTTAGCTAACTATGGCTACACCTTC. The V call is TRBV11-2, the J call TRBJ1-2, with a possible D match to TRBD1 (5 bases). The CDR3 is 18 residues long. The germline V gene encodes CDR1 SGHAT and CDR2 FQNNGV. Trimming cost V 2 bases and J 0 bases, with 19 bases left between them.

This chain connects TRBV6-2 or TRBV6-3 to TRBJ2-2; D unresolved. The V gene lost 6 bases and the J gene lost 7 bases, with 12 bases spanning the gap. The CDR3 is 13 residues long. The germline gives CDR1 MNHEY, CDR2 SVGEGT. CDR3 in DNA: TGTGCCAGCAGCCACCATTCCAGCGGGGAGCTGTTTTTT. Amino acids: CASSHHSSGELFF.

Only a few counts were recorded for this clonotype. The rearrangement joins TRBV2 to TRBJ2-5; unclear D gene. Trimming took off 7 bases at V and 5 bases at J, with 20 bases between the two ends. This CDR3 has 15 amino acids. CDR1 and CDR2 from the germline V gene are SNHLY and FYNNEI. CDR3 residues: CASNFPSPGKETQYF. As DNA, the CDR3 is TGTGCCAGCAATTTCCCTTCCCCGGGCAAGGAGACCCAGTACTTC.

This chain connects TRBV29-1 to TRBJ2-5; the D is unclear. The germline V gene has CDR1 SQVTM and CDR2 ANQGSEA. Trimming took 0 bases from V and 2 from J, leaving 10 bases between them. The CDR3 has 14 amino acids. CDR3 sequence reads: CSVEEATYQETQYF. DNA for the CDR3: TGCAGCGTTGAAGAAGCCACGTATCAAGAGACCCAGTACTTC.

This clonotype occurred a few times. This chain uses TRBV4-2 with TRBJ2-1; perhaps TRBD2 as D (5 bases). Trimming cost V 2 bases and J 9 bases, with 14 bases left between them. This CDR3 is built from 14 residues. Germline assignment: CDR1 LGHNA and CDR2 YNFKEQ. CDR3 DNA sequence: TGTGCCAGCAGCCAAAGGTGGGAGAGCAGTGAGCAGTTCTTC. Protein: CASSQRWESSEQFF.

This chain uses TRBV11-3 with TRBJ2-3; D ambiguous. Germline-derived CDR1 and CDR2 are SGHNT and YENEEA. The CDR3 has 13 residues. V lost 4 bases, J lost 3 bases, and 8 bases lay in between. The CDR3 here is CASSSDHTDTQYF. In DNA, the CDR3 is TGTGCCAGCAGCTCAGACCATACAGATACGCAGTATTTT. The entire variable domain, with the rest obtained from reference TRBV11-3 and TRBJ2-3, is as follows: EAGVVQSPRYKIIEKKQPVAFWCNPISGHNTLYWYLQNLGQGPELLIRYENEEAVDDSQLPKDRFSAERLKGVDSTLKIQPAELGDSAVYLCASSSDHTDTQYFGPGTRLTVL.

This chain joins TRBV10-3 and TRBJ2-7; 7 bases agree with TRBD1. This CDR3 comprises 13 residues. CDR1 is ENHRY and CDR2 is SYGVKD in the germline V gene. V dropped 0 bases and J dropped 6; count of bases not matched to a gene: 2. CDR3 nucleotides: TGTGCCATCAGTGAGTCAACAGGGGTCGAGCAGTACTTC. Amino acids: CAISESTGVEQYF.

This clonotype has more than one count but fewer than ten. CDR3 DNA sequence: TGTGCCAGCAGTTACCCGGGACAGCCCCCGTTTTATAGCAATCAGCCCCAGCATTTT. It is translated as CASSYPGQPPFYSNQPQHF. V and J are TRBV6-2 or TRBV6-3 and TRBJ1-5; 7 nucleotides match TRBD1. The CDR3 totals 19 residues. The ends lost 2 bases at V and 0 bases at J; junction bases unmatched: 13. Germline V CDR1 and CDR2: MNHEY, SVGEGT.

This chain links TRBV20-1 with TRBJ2-1; a weak D match, TRBD2 (6 bases). The ends were cut back, 5 bases at V and 1 base at J, with 15 bases in the middle. The CDR3 covers 15 residues. Germline V gene data show CDR1 as DFQATT and CDR2 as SNEGSKA (reference sequence). CDR3: CSAADRDLSYNEQFF. The DNA for the CDR3 is TGCAGTGCTGCCGATAGGGACTTATCCTACAATGAGCAGTTCTTC.

This clonotype was seen ten or more times. This chain links TRBV3-1 with TRBJ2-3, with D uncertain. Germline loops: CDR1 LGHDT, CDR2 YNNKEL (reference sequence). This CDR3 is 15 amino acids long. V was pared by 1 base and J by 9 bases, with 17 bases between. CDR3 nucleotide sequence: TGTGCCAGCAGCCAAGTGGCTGGAGTAGCTTTAACGCAGTATTTT. Residues: CASSQVAGVALTQYF.

At least ten counts were recorded for this clonotype. The chain joins TRBV5-1 to TRBJ2-5; no firm D call. Trimming took 0 bases from V and 5 from J, leaving 11 bases between them. Germline lookup yields CDR1 SGHRS and CDR2 YFSETQ. There are 14 residues in the CDR3. Here the CDR3 DNA reads TGCGCCAGCAGCTTGGTGGTCGGACGGGAGACCCAGTACTTC. Protein: CASSLVVGRETQYF.

This clonotype was detected only a few times. This rearrangement joins TRBV13 to TRBJ2-3; no clear D. CDR3 length equals 15 residues. The ends were cut back, 1 base at V and 0 bases at J, with 8 bases in the middle. Germline V CDR1 and CDR2: PRHDT, FYEKMQ (reference sequence). Here the CDR3 DNA reads TGTGCCAGCAGCTTAGCGTACGGTAGCACAGATACGCAGTATTTT. Its protein is CASSLAYGSTDTQYF.

The chain joins TRBV13 to TRBJ2-3; TRBD2 might be the D (6 bases). The germline CDR1 and CDR2 sequences are PRHDT and FYEKMQ (reference sequence). Trimming took 0 bases from V and 6 from J, leaving 10 bases between them. CDR3 length: 14 amino acids. The chain's CDR3 is CASSLGTRGDTQYF. The CDR3 DNA reads as TGTGCCAGCAGCTTAGGGACTAGGGGCGATACGCAGTATTTT. Full variable domain (rest looked up from reference TRBV13 and TRBJ2-3): AAGVIQSPRHLIKEKRETATLKCYPIPRHDTVYWYQQGPGQDPQFLISFYEKMQSDKGSIPDRFSAQQFSDYHSELNMSSLELGDSALYFCASSLGTRGDTQYFGPGTRLTVL.

This clonotype was seen ten or more times. V gene TRBV5-6 combines with J gene TRBJ2-1, with D tentatively TRBD1 (6 bases). The CDR3 sequence is 15 residues long. Germline-derived CDR1 and CDR2 are SGHDT and YYEEEE. V gave up 0 bases and J gave up 4 bases, with 11 bases separating them. In nucleotides, the CDR3 is TGTGCCAGCAGCTTGGGGATACAGGGTTACAATGAGCAGTTCTTC. It encodes CASSLGIQGYNEQFF.

This clonotype was seen a few times. The chain combines TRBV18 with TRBJ2-2, with D perhaps matching TRBD2 (5 bases). Germline V CDR1 and CDR2: KGHSH, LQKENI. The CDR3 is made up of 17 amino acids. V lost 5 bases and J lost 1, with 17 bases in between. This CDR3 is CASSGSGPRVNTGELFF. The CDR3 DNA reads as TGTGCCAGCTCAGGGTCCGGGCCGAGGGTGAACACCGGGGAGCTGTTTTTT.